This entry is about one TCR beta chain. What it recognizes is unknown. This record comes from a study of identical twins. Study-level results: For zero-insertion analyses, partial confounding could come from invariant MAIT and iNKT cells.

Carrying unique molecular identifiers, the cDNA also gained a universal primer site through template switching. TCRdb independently ran MiXCR on the 5' RACE reads; one entry per CDR3 protein. The sample lists 450,000 to 500,000 distinct CDR3 sequences; roughly an eighth were seen once. This CDR3 is built from 15 residues. With V trimmed by 4 bases and J by 7 bases, 10 bases remained unmatched. The germline gives CDR1 LGHDT, CDR2 YNNKEL (reference sequence). The same specimen was also included in a second study, on yellow fever vaccine responses in identical twins. In that study: It has been reported that, in twins, the vaccine T cell response seemed partly convergent and partly personalized.

The sequenced sample consisted of CD4+ T cells sorted from blood. This TCR was recovered from a woman aged 18-35 years in good health. The chain combines TRBV3-1 with TRBJ2-1, with 7 bases fitting TRBD1. CDR3 in amino acids: CASSLGQNPLNEQFF. The CDR3 coding sequence is TGTGCCAGCAGCCTGGGACAGAACCCACTTAATGAGCAGTTCTTC.